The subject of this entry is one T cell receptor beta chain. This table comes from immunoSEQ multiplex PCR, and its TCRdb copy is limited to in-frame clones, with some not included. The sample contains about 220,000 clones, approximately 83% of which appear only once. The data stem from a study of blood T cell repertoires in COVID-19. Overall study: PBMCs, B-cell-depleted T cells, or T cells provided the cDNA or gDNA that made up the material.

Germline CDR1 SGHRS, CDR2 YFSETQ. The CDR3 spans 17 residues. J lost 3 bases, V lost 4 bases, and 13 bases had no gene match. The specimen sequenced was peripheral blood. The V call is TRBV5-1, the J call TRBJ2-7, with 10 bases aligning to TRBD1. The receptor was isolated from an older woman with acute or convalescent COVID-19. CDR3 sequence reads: CASSAGGTGTGDYEQYF. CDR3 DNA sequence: TGCGCCAGCAGCGCGGGAGGCACCGGGACAGGGGACTACGAGCAGTACTTC.